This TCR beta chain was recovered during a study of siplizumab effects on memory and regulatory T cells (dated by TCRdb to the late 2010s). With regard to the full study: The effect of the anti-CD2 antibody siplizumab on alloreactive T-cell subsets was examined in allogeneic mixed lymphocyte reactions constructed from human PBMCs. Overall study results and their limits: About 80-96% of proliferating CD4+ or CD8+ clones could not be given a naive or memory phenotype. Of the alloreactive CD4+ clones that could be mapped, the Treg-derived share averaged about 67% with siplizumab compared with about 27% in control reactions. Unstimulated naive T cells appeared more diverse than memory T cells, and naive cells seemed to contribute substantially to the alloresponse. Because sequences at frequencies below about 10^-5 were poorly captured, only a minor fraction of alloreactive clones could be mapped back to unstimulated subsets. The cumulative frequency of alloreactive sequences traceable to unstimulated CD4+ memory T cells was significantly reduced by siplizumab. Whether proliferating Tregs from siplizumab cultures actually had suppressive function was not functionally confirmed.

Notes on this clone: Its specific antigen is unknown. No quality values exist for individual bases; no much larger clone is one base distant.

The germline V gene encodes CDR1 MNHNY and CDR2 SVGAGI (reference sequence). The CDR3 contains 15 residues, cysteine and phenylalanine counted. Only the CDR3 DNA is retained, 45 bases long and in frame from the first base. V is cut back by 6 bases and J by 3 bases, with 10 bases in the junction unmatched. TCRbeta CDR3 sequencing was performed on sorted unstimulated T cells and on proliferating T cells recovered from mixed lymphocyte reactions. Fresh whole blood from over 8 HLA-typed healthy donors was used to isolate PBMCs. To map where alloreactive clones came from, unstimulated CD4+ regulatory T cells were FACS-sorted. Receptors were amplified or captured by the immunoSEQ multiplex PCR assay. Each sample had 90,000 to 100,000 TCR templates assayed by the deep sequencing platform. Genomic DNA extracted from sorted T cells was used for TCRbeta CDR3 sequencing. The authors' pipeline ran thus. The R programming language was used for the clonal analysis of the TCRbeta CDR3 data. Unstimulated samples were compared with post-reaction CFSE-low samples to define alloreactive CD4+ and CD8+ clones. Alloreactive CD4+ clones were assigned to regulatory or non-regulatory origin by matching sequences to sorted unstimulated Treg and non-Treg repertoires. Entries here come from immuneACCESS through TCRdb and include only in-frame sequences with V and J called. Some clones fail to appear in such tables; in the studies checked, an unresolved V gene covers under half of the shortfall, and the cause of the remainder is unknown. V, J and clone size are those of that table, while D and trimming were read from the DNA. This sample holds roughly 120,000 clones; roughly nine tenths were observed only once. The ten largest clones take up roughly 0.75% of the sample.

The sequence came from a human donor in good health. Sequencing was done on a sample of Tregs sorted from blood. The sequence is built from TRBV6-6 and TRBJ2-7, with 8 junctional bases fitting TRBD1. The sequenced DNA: TGTGCCAGCAGCTTCTCGTACAGGGGGGTCTACGAGCAGTACTTC. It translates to CASSFSYRGVYEQYF.